This T cell receptor (beta chain) was documented in a study of T cell responses to AZD1222 COVID-19 vaccine. Overall study results and limits: When two AZD1222 doses had been given, Spike-specific TCR breadth and depth rose.

As concerns this clone: Its antigen remains unknown.

Pooled together were second doses at about 4 or about 12 weeks. Libraries were prepared by immunoSEQ multiplex PCR; TCRdb keeps only in-frame clonotypes and omits some of them. The table records tens of thousands of clones, around 89% of them present only once. V lost 3 bases, J lost 4 bases, and 12 bases lay in between. CDR1 and CDR2 (germline): SQVTM, ANQGSEA. The CDR3 consists of 13 residues. The receptor comes from an adult who received the AZD1222 COVID-19 vaccine. V gene TRBV29-1 combines with J gene TRBJ1-1; D unclear. The specimen comprised peripheral blood, sampled 28 days after the second AZD1222 dose. The CDR3 reads CSVDLLRSTEAFF. CDR3 bases: TGCAGCGTTGATCTGCTGCGGAGCACTGAAGCTTTCTTT.